The subject of this entry is one T cell receptor beta chain. Its antigen is not known. This may come from a read error, since a much larger clone is one base off. V shed 7 bases and J shed 0 bases, with 13 bases lying between them. The CDR3 covers 15 residues. The V gene's germline CDR1 is LNHDA and CDR2 SQIVND (reference sequence). Time point in this sample: newly diagnosed GD, antithyroid drugs for less than 3 months. PBMC-derived RNA was used for the TCR library. Building the TCR beta libraries relied on iRepertoire HTBI primers, and CDR3 regions underwent Arm-PCR. From the multiplex PCR reads, TCRdb called clonotypes with MiXCR, one entry per CDR3 protein. The table lists around 500,000 distinct CDR3 sequences, less than 15% of them singletons. This record belongs to a study of regulatory T cells in long-lasting Graves disease. Whole-study results and caveats: No thyroid tissue was studied; the work used peripheral blood only.

These same records also appear under a second study, on T cells in Graves' hyperthyroidism and ophthalmopathy.

This chain joins TRBV19 and TRBJ1-5; possibly TRBD1 for D (5 bases). The sequencing used peripheral blood mononuclear cells (PBMCs), collected at new diagnosis, from a patient treated with antithyroid drugs. The source of this sequence is a young man with Graves disease. The CDR3 reads CASIWDGYSNQPQHF. Here the CDR3 DNA reads TGTGCCAGTATCTGGGACGGATATAGCAATCAGCCCCAGCATTTT.